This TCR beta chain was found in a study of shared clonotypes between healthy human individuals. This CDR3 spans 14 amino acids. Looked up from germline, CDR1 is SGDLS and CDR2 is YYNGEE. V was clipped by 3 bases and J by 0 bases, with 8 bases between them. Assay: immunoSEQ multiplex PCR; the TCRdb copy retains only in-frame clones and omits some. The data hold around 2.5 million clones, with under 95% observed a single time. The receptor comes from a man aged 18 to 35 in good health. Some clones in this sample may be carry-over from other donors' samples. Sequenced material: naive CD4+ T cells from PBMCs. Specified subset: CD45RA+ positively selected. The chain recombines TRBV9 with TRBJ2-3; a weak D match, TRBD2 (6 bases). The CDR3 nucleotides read TGTGCCAGCAGCGGTAGCGGAAGCACAGATACGCAGTATTTT. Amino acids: CASSGSGSTDTQYF. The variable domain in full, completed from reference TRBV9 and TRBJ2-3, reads DSGVTQTPKHLITATGQRVTLRCSPRSGDLSVYWYQQSLDQGLQFLIQYYNGEERAKGNILERFSAQQFPDLHSELNLSSLELGDSALYFCASSGSGSTDTQYFGPGTRLTVL.